Reported below is one TCR beta chain. Its target is unknown. This sample was taken from a study of blood T cells in healthy people across ages. Study findings and constraints: The study found more naive CD4+ cells and higher diversity in long-lived than aged donors. A strong correlation was seen between TCR beta diversity and naive T cell percentage.

A second PCR of about 6 to 11 cycles used a sample-barcoded 5' primer and a J-beta primer mix. Each cDNA molecule received a tag from a template-switch adaptor that had 12 random nucleotides. TCRdb reprocessed the 5' RACE reads with MiXCR, giving one entry per CDR3 protein. This sample has about 670,000 distinct CDR3 sequences, with roughly half found just once. Germline V lookup: CDR1 DFQATT, CDR2 SNEGSKA (reference sequence). The CDR3 loop spans 16 amino acids. V dropped 5 bases and J dropped 2 bases, with 19 bases sitting between them. The sample consisted of blood. This sequence originates from a woman aged 80 or older in good health. The chain employs TRBV20-1 and TRBJ2-1, with a weak D call TRBD2 (6 bases). CDR3 coding DNA: TGCAGTGCTGGGCCCGTTGGAGGGCTCACCTACAATGAGCAGTTCTTC. Its protein product is CSAGPVGGLTYNEQFF.